The 18 T cell receptor beta chains below come from one sample, sequenced in a study of T cell repertoires and HLA-DP antigens (dated 2018 in TCRdb). Libraries came from the immunoSEQ multiplex PCR assay. TCRdb obtained this table from immuneACCESS and retained in-frame rearrangements with V and J assigned. These tables miss some clones; where compared with another copy, unresolved V genes account for less than half of the shortfall, and the remainder is unexplained. The sample includes roughly 73,000 clones, with 80% observed a single time. Clones ranked in the top ten supply more than 1.5% of the sample. Their recognized antigens are unknown. The sequencing input was CD4+ T cells from PBMCs. The receptors stem from a man in his sixties in good health and CMV-seronegative.

This clone was seen once. The V call is TRBV4-1, the J call TRBJ1-6, with TRBD1 as a possible D gene (6 bases). Trimming removed 3 bases at V and 7 bases at J, with 13 bases between. There are 15 residues in the CDR3. The germline V gene encodes CDR1 MGHRA and CDR2 YSYEKL. The CDR3 here is CASSHQGTLNSPLHF. Written as DNA, the CDR3 is TGCGCCAGCAGCCACCAAGGGACATTAAATTCACCCCTCCACTTT.

V is TRBV28 and J is TRBJ2-7; 12 nucleotides align to TRBD1. J gave up 5 bases and V 6 bases, and 8 bases lay outside the gene matches. This CDR3 is built from 15 residues. Germline loops: CDR1 MDHEN, CDR2 SYDVKM. The chain's CDR3 is CASSRGGQGAHEQYF. CDR3 DNA: TGTGCCAGCAGCAGGGGGGGACAGGGGGCTCACGAGCAGTACTTC.

This clone was observed a few times. The V call is TRBV7-6, the J call TRBJ1-6; D is ambiguous. This CDR3 comprises 15 residues. CDR1 and CDR2 (germline): SGHVS, FNYEAQ. Trimming stripped 5 bases from V and 6 bases from J, with 14 bases between. In nucleotides, the CDR3 is TGTGCCAGCAGCCCCCTCGAGGGAGGTAATTCACCCCTCCACTTT. Translating it yields CASSPLEGGNSPLHF.

The CDR3 sequence is CATGLAGPTDTQYF. The CDR3 DNA reads as TGTGCCACCGGACTAGCGGGACCCACAGATACGCAGTATTTT. The chain couples TRBV19 to TRBJ2-3, with 12 nucleotides matching TRBD2. The germline CDR1 and CDR2 sequences are LNHDA and SQIVND (reference sequence). Trimming took 10 bases from V and 2 from J; bases not matched to a gene: 4. CDR3 length: 14 amino acids.

This chain joins TRBV5-5 and TRBJ2-2; 7 bases fit TRBD1. In germline, CDR1 is SGHKS, CDR2 YYEKEE (reference sequence). J was trimmed by 1 base and V by 4 bases; bases with no gene match: 4. The CDR3 has 15 amino acids. The CDR3 nucleotides are TGTGCCAGCAGCGCCTGGACAGGGAACACCGGGGAGCTGTTTTTT. This translates into CASSAWTGNTGELFF.

The chain joins TRBV2 to TRBJ2-7; D is possibly TRBD2 (7 bases). CDR3 length equals 13 residues. From germline, CDR1 is SNHLY and CDR2 FYNNEI. Trimming stripped 7 bases from V and 2 bases from J, with 12 bases between. CDR3 coding DNA: TGTGCCAGCAATCGGGGGGCCCCCTACGAGCAGTACTTC. It specifies CASNRGAPYEQYF.

The table lists this clone with many counts. The V call is TRBV6-4, the J call TRBJ1-2; 10 bases agree with TRBD1. Germline CDR1 is MRHNA and CDR2 is SNTAGT. J gave up 8 bases and V 0 bases, and 6 bases lay outside the gene matches. The CDR3 is made up of 15 amino acids. The CDR3 region has the DNA TGTGCCAGCAGTGACTCGGTGACAGGGGGCCGAGGCTACACCTTC. This encodes CASSDSVTGGRGYTF.

The chain joins TRBV28 to TRBJ1-5; D is unclear. V lost 8 bases and J lost 3, with 8 bases in between. CDR3 size: 12 residues. Germline loops: CDR1 MDHEN, CDR2 SYDVKM. The CDR3 nucleotides are TGTGCCAGCGGGCCGCACAATCAGCCCCAGCATTTT. Protein sequence: CASGPHNQPQHF.

The CDR3, as DNA: TGTGCCAGCTCACCAGGGGACAGGGGACACGAAAAACTGTTTTTT. Residues: CASSPGDRGHEKLFF. This chain uses TRBV18 with TRBJ1-4, with TRBD1 matching 10 bases. This CDR3 contains 15 residues. With V trimmed by 2 bases and J by 8 bases, 5 bases remained unmatched. Germline CDR1 and CDR2: KGHSH and LQKENI.

This clone was seen once. The V and J genes are TRBV11-2 and TRBJ2-1; 8 positions match TRBD2. The CDR3 is 14 amino acids. V lost 1 base and J lost 6; bases outside the gene matches: 2. The V gene's germline CDR1 is SGHAT and CDR2 FQNNGV. Here the CDR3 DNA reads TGTGCCAGCAGCTTAGCCGGGAGGGCCAATGAGCAGTTCTTC. Amino acids: CASSLAGRANEQFF.

A single count supports this clone. This chain joins TRBV6-1 and TRBJ2-1, with TRBD1 identical over 7 bases. Germline lookup yields CDR1 MNHNS and CDR2 SASEGT. V trimming: 8 bases; J trimming: 2 bases; junction bases outside the gene matches: 3. The CDR3 is made up of 13 amino acids. The DNA for the CDR3 is TGTGCCAGCCGACAGGGTGCCTACAATGAGCAGTTCTTC. It translates to CASRQGAYNEQFF.

V is TRBV19 and J is TRBJ1-4; 8 nucleotides match TRBD1. The CDR3 consists of 14 residues. CDR1 and CDR2 (germline): LNHDA, SQIVND (reference sequence). J gave up 10 bases and V 3 bases, and 7 bases lay outside the gene matches. CDR3: CASSITGGNGKLFF. Here the CDR3 DNA reads TGTGCCAGTAGTATCACAGGGGGGAACGGAAAACTGTTTTTT. The variable domain in full, with the rest retrieved from reference TRBV19 and TRBJ1-4, is DGGITQSPKYLFRKEGQNVTLSCEQNLNHDAMYWYRQDPGQGLRLIYYSQIVNDFQKGDIAEGYSVSREKKESFPLTVTSAQKNPTAFYLCASSITGGNGKLFFGSGTQLSVL.

The CDR3 DNA reads as TGTGCCAGCAGCTTATCGGGCGTTGGAAACACCATATATTTT. Its protein product is CASSLSGVGNTIYF. The chain recombines TRBV7-2 with TRBJ1-3; D gene uncertain. The V gene lost 2 bases and the J gene lost 3 bases, with 8 bases spanning the gap. The CDR3 extends over 14 amino acids. The germline gives CDR1 SGHTA, CDR2 FQGNSA.

Of note for this clone: Other DNA sequences from this sample encode an identical CDR3 as well. V gene TRBV19 combines with J gene TRBJ2-6, with a weak D call TRBD1 (6 bases). V lost 4 bases and J lost 0, with 7 bases in between. Germline CDR1 reads LNHDA; CDR2 reads SQIVND (reference sequence). The length of the CDR3 is 15 residues. The DNA for the CDR3 is TGTGCCAGTAGTAAGGACAGCTCTGGGGCCAACGTCCTGACTTTC. Encoded protein: CASSKDSSGANVLTF.

By sample fraction, this clone is medium-sized. Written as DNA, the CDR3 is TGTGCCAGCAGTTTTCGGGACAGGGTTTCAAGGACCTACGAGCAGTACTTC. Protein sequence: CASSFRDRVSRTYEQYF. V is TRBV27 and J is TRBJ2-7, with 9 bases identical to TRBD1. With V trimmed by 3 bases and J by 2 bases, 11 bases remained unmatched. Germline values: CDR1 MNHEY, CDR2 SMNVEV (reference sequence). This CDR3 comprises 17 residues.

This clone was recorded a few times. The V gene is TRBV2, the J gene TRBJ1-2, with D perhaps TRBD1 (5 bases). V was clipped by 4 bases and J by 6 bases, with 12 bases between them. The CDR3 loop spans 13 amino acids. CDR1 and CDR2 from the germline V gene are SNHLY and FYNNEI. CDR3 bases: TGTGCCAGCAGTGGGCCAGGGAGGGATGGCTACACCTTC. It specifies CASSGPGRDGYTF.

This clone was seen only once. The chain joins TRBV7-2 to TRBJ1-5, with 8 bases matching TRBD1. The J segment lost 3 bases and the V segment lost 6 bases, leaving 10 bases of the junction unmatched. The CDR3 loop spans 16 amino acids. Germline V gene lookup returns CDR1 SGHTA and CDR2 FQGNSA. The CDR3 DNA follows: TGTGCCAGCAGTCTGACGACAGGGGATTCCAATCAGCCCCAGCATTTT. Its translation is CASSLTTGDSNQPQHF.

This rearrangement joins TRBV11-1 to TRBJ2-2; a weak D match, TRBD2 (6 bases). Germline values: CDR1 SGHAT, CDR2 FQDESV (reference sequence). The CDR3 runs 15 residues. The V end lost 4 bases, the J end lost 2 bases, and 11 bases lay between the germline ends. The CDR3 loop reads CASSSGLFNTGELFF. Written as DNA, the CDR3 is TGTGCCAGCAGCTCGGGACTGTTTAACACCGGGGAGCTGTTTTTT. The full variable domain, in which reference TRBV11-1 and TRBJ2-2 provide the parts outside the CDR3, is EAEVAQSPRYKITEKSQAVAFWCDPISGHATLYWYRQILGQGPELLVQFQDESVVDDSQLPKDRFSAERLKGVDSTLKIQPAELGDSAMYLCASSSGLFNTGELFFGEGSRLTVL.